Presented here are 2 T cell receptor beta chains from one specimen sequenced in a study of pediatric ulcerative colitis. The method was immunoSEQ multiplex PCR; TCRdb's version includes in-frame clones alone and lacks a portion of them. The sample holds roughly 6,100 clones; roughly 86% are singletons and the top ten take under 2%. Sequencing was done on a sample of blood. These receptors originate from a girl aged 5-17 years who was a control in a study of pediatric ulcerative colitis.

This clone was seen only a few times. The chain carries TRBV28 and TRBJ1-5; D possibly corresponds to TRBD1 (6 bases). The CDR3 runs to 15 residues. Germline CDR1 MDHEN, CDR2 SYDVKM. Trimming left V 3 bases short and J 2 bases short, with 11 bases between. The CDR3 DNA reads TGTGCCAGCAGTTTTGGGGACATAGGCAATCAGCCCCAGCATTTT. It translates to CASSFGDIGNQPQHF.

This clone was seen a few times. This chain joins TRBV6-1 and TRBJ2-2; D is unclear. Trimming stripped 1 base from V and 3 bases from J, with 3 bases between. This CDR3 region has 13 residues. CDR1 MNHNS and CDR2 SASEGT come from the germline V gene. The CDR3 sequence: CASSEGDTGELFF. The CDR3 DNA reads TGTGCCAGCAGTGAAGGAGACACCGGGGAGCTGTTTTTT.